The subject of this entry is one T cell receptor beta chain. Germline lookup yields CDR1 SGHAT and CDR2 FQNNGV. J was trimmed by 2 bases and V by 5 bases; bases with no gene match: 8. The length of the CDR3 is 16 residues. The data derive from a study of blood T cell repertoires in COVID-19. Study in general: COVID-19 samples, acute and convalescent, were from the United States, Italy and Spain. Sources were T cells, B-cell-depleted T cells, or PBMCs; the material itself was cDNA or gDNA.

In the study's own analysis: Cell counts per sample came from amplifying reference gene primers. TCRdb keeps only in-frame clones here, not all; method: immunoSEQ multiplex PCR. Clone size and V and J calls were adopted from that table, with D and trimming inferred from the DNA. This sample yields about 280,000 clones, of which around nine tenths are seen a single time; about 8.7% belongs to the top ten. The sequence was obtained from a man in his forties with active or convalescent COVID-19. V gene TRBV11-2 combines with J gene TRBJ2-1, with 8 bases identical to TRBD2. Sequences were obtained from peripheral blood. DNA of the CDR3: TGTGCCAGCAGCCCCCGGGAGGGCAGGGCCTACAATGAGCAGTTCTTC. Amino acids: CASSPREGRAYNEQFF. Full variable domain (outside the CDR3, taken from reference TRBV11-2 and TRBJ2-1): EAGVAQSPRYKIIEKRQSVAFWCNPISGHATLYWYQQILGQGPKLLIQFQNNGVVDDSQLPKDRFSAERLKGVDSTLKIQPAKLEDSAVYLCASSPREGRAYNEQFFGPGTRLTVL.